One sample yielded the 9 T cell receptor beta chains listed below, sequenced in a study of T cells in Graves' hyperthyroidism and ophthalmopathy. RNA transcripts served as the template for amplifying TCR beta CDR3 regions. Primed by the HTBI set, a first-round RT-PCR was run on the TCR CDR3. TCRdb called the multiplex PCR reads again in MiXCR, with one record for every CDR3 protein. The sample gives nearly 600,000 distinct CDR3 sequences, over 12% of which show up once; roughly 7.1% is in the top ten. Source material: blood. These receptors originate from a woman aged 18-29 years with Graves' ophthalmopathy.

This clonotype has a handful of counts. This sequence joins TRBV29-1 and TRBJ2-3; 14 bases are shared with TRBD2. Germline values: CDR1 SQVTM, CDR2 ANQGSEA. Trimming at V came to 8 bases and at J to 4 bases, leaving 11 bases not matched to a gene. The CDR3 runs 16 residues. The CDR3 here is CSSTGTSGSNSDTQYF. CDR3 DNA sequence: TGCAGCTCCACCGGGACTAGCGGGAGTAACTCAGATACGCAGTATTTT.

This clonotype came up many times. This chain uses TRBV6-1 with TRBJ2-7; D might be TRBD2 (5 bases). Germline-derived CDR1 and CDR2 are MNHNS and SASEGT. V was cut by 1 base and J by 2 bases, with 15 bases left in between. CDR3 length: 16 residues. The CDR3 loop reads CASSEEEGPPPYEQYF. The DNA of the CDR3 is TGTGCCAGCAGTGAAGAAGAGGGTCCCCCCCCCTACGAGCAGTACTTC.

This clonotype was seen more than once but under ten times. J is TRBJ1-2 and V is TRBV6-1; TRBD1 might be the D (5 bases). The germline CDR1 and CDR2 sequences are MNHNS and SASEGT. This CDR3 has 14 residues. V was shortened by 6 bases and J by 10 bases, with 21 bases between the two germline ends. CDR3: CASRGRRDDLTYTF. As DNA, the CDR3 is TGTGCCAGCAGGGGGAGAAGGGACGACTTGACCTACACCTTC.

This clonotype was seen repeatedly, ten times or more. CDR3 DNA: TGCGCCAGCAGCTTTGGGGTCGCAACTAATGAAAAACTGTTTTTT. Translated: CASSFGVATNEKLFF. This chain links TRBV5-1 with TRBJ1-4; D unresolved. The CDR3 extends over 15 amino acids. CDR1 is SGHRS and CDR2 is YFSETQ in the germline V gene. V shed 2 bases and J shed 0 bases, with 8 bases lying between them.

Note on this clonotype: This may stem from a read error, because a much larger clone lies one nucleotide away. Written as DNA, the CDR3 is TGTGCCAGCAGCGTCATGAACACCGGGGAGCTGTTTTTT. Translating gives CASSVMNTGELFF. The chain links TRBV9 to TRBJ2-2, with D unclear. The CDR3 extends over 13 amino acids. Per germline, CDR1 SGDLS and CDR2 YYNGEE. With 2 bases removed from V and 1 base from J, the gap between germline ends came to 3 bases.

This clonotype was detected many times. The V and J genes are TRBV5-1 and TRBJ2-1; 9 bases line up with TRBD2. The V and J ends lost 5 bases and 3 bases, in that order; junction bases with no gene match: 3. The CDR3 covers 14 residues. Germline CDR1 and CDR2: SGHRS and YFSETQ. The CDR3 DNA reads TGCGCCAGCAGTTCTAGCGGGAACTACAATGAGCAGTTCTTC. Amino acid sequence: CASSSSGNYNEQFF.

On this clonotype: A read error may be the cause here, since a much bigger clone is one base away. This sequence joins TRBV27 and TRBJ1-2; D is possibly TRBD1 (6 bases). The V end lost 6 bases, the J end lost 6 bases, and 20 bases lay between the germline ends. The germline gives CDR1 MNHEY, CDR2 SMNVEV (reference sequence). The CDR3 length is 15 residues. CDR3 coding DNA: TGTGCCAGCAGAGGCAGGGGCAGTTACCTCCATGGCTACACCTTC. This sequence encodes CASRGRGSYLHGYTF.

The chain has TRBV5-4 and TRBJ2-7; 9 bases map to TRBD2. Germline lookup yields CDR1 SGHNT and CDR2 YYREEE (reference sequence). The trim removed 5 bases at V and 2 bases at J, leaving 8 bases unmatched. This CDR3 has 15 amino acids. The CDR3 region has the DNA TGTGCCAGCAGGGATGAAGCGGGAGGCGCCTACGAGCAGTACTTC. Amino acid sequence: CASRDEAGGAYEQYF. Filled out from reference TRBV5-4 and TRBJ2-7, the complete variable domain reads ETGVTQSPTHLIKTRGQQVTLRCSSQSGHNTVSWYQQALGQGPQFIFQYYREEENGRGNFPPRFSGLQFPNYSSELNVNALELDDSALYLCASRDEAGGAYEQYFGPGTRLTVT.

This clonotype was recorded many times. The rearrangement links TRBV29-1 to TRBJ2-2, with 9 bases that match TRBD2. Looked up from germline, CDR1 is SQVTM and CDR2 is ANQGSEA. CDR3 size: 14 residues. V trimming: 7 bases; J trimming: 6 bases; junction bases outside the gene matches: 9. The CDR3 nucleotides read TGCAGCGGTCAGACTAGCGGTAGGCCCGGGGAGCTGTTTTTT. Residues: CSGQTSGRPGELFF.